Listed here is a single TCR beta chain. Its antigen is currently unknown. These data are taken from a study of memory CD4+ T cells and cytomegalovirus serostatus. Study-level information: Of the healthy Belgian adults, fewer than 10 were CMV seropositive and 20 to 30 seronegative. Broader study findings: The CMV-associated TCR signature appears largely within the CD4+ memory repertoire. 67 of 164 known CMV-associated TCRbeta sequences appeared in CD4+ memory. Median bootstrapped AUC for CMV status was about 0.96 originally, approximately 0.91 US-trained.

Germline V gives CDR1 MDHEN, CDR2 SYDVKM. The CDR3 runs 12 residues. The V and J ends lost 2 bases and 7 bases respectively, with 6 bases between them. Single viable CD3+CD4+CD8-CD45RO+ cells were sorted as the memory CD4+ T cells. The method was immunoSEQ multiplex PCR; TCRdb's version includes in-frame clones alone and lacks a portion of them. The sample holds approximately 70,000 clones, about 70% seen once. The V and J genes are TRBV28 and TRBJ1-5, with no clear D. Sequencing was performed on memory CD4+ T cells from blood. This TCR was sampled from an adult in good health and CMV-seropositive. CDR3 sequence reads: CASSLIVQPQHF. The CDR3 DNA reads as TGTGCCAGCAGTTTAATAGTCCAGCCCCAGCATTTT.